Sequencing of this T cell receptor beta chain was carried out in a study of T cells in Graves' hyperthyroidism and ophthalmopathy. The wider study: Peripheral blood was taken when the disease was first diagnosed, before any treatment began.

Graves' hyperthyroidism was deemed stable given no ophthalmopathy progression within 18 months. Disease duration under 2 months; hyperthyroidism patients were aged 18 to 65. The CDR3 is made up of 14 amino acids. Germline loops: CDR1 SGHRS, CDR2 YFSETQ. V lost 4 bases to trimming and J lost 9 bases; unmatched junction nucleotides: 7. RNA transcripts gave rise to amplified TCR beta CDR3 regions. RT-PCR in the first round (using the HTBI primer set) targeted the TCR CDR3. TCRdb used MiXCR to reprocess the multiplex PCR reads, holding one entry per CDR3 protein. The sample includes under 400,000 distinct CDR3 sequences, about 12% seen only once; the top ten take 9.2%.

The TCR comes from a woman aged 18 to 35 with Graves' hyperthyroidism. Sequencing was carried out using blood. The gene calls are TRBV5-1 and TRBJ2-1, with 10 nucleotides matching TRBD1. The CDR3 DNA reads TGCGCCAGCAGCCCACCGGGACAGGGGACTGAGCAGTTCTTC. Translated, it gives CASSPPGQGTEQFF.